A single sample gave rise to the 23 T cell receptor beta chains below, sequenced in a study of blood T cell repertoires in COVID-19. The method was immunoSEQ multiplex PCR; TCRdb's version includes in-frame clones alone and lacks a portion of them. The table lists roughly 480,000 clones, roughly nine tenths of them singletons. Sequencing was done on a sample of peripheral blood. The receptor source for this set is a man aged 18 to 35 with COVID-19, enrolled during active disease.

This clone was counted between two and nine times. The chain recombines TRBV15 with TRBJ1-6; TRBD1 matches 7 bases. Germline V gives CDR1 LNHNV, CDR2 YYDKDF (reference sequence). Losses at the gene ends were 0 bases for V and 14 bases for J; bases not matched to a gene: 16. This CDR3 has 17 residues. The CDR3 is CATSRDFPRQGKLALHF. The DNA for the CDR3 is TGTGCCACCAGCAGAGACTTCCCCAGACAGGGAAAATTAGCCCTCCACTTT.

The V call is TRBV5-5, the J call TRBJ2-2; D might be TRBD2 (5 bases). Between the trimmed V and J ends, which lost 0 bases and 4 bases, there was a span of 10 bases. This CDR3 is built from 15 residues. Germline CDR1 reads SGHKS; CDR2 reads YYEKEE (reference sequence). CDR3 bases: TGTGCCAGCAGCTTGGTTCGGGAACTCACCGGGGAGCTGTTTTTT. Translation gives CASSLVRELTGELFF.

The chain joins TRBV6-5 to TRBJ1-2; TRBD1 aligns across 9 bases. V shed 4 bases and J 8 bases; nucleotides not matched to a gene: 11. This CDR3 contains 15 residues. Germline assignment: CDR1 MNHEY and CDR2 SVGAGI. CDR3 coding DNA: TGTGCCAGCAGTTTATCGGGACAGGGATGGGGAGGCTACACCTTC. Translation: CASSLSGQGWGGYTF.

CDR3 bases: TGTGCCAGCGATAGGACAGGGGTGACCGGGGAGCTGTTTTTT. This sequence encodes CASDRTGVTGELFF. The chain couples TRBV28 to TRBJ2-2; TRBD1 aligns across 9 bases. This CDR3 has 14 amino acids. Germline V CDR1 and CDR2: MDHEN, SYDVKM. J gave up 5 bases and V 8 bases, and 6 bases lay outside the gene matches.

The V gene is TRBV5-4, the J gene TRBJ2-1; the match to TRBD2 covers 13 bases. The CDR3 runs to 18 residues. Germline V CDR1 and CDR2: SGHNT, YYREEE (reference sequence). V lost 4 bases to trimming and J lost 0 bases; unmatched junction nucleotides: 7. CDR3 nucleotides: TGTGCCAGCAGCGATGGGACTAGCGGGGTCCCCTCCTACAATGAGCAGTTCTTC. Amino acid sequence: CASSDGTSGVPSYNEQFF.

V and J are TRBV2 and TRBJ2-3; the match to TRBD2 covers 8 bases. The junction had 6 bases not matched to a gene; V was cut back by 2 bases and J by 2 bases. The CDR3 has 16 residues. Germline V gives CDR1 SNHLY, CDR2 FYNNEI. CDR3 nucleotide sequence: TGTGCCAGCAGTGAAACGTTCGGGGGGGCCACAGATACGCAGTATTTT. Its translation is CASSETFGGATDTQYF.

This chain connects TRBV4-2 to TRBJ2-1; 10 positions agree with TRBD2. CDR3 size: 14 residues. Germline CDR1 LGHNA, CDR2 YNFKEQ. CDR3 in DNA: TGTGCGGGGATGGGGACTAGCGACGGGGATGAGCAGTTCTTC. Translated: CAGMGTSDGDEQFF.

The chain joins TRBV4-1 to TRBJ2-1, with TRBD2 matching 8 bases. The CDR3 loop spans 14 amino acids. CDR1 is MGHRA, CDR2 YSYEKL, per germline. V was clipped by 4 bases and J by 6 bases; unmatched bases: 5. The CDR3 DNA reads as TGCGCCAGCAGCCCCAGCGGGAGAGGCAATGAGCAGTTCTTC. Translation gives CASSPSGRGNEQFF.

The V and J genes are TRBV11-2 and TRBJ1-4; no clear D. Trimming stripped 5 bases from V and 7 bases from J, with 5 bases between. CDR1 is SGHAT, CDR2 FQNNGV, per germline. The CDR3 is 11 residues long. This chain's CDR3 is CASSPGEKLFF. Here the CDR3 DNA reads TGTGCCAGCAGCCCGGGTGAAAAACTGTTTTTT.

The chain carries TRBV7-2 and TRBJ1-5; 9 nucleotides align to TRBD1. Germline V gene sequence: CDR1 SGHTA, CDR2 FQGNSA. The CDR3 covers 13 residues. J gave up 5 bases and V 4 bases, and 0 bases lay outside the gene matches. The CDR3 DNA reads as TGTGCCAGCAGCTGGGACAGGGATCAGCCCCAGCATTTT. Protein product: CASSWDRDQPQHF.

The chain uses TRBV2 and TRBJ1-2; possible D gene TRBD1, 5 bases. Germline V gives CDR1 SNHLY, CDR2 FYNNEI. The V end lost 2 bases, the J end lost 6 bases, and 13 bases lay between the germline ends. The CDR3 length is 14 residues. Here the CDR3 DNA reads TGTGCCAGCAGTGAATTAACGACAGAGGATGGCTACACCTTC. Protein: CASSELTTEDGYTF.

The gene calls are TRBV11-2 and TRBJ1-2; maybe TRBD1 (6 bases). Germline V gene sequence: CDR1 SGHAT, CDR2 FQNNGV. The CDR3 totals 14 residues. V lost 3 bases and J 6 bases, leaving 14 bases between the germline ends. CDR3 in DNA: TGTGCCAGCAGCTTTGGGCGCGCAGGGGATGGCTACACCTTC. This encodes CASSFGRAGDGYTF.

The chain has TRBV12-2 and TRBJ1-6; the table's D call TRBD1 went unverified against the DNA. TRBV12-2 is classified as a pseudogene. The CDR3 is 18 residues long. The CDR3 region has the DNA TGTGCAAGTCTCCCGGGACAGGGTCGGGGGACCTATAATTCACCCCTCCACTTT. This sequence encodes CASLPGQGRGTYNSPLHF.

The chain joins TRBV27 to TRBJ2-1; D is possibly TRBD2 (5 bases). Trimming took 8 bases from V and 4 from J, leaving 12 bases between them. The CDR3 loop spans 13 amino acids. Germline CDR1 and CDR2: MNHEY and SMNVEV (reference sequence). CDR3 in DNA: TGTGCCAGCGGAACCGGGGTATACAATGAGCAGTTCTTC. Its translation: CASGTGVYNEQFF.

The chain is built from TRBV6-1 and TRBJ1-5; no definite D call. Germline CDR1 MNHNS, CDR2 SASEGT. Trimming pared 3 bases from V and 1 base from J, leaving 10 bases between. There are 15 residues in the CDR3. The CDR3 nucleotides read TGTGCCAGCAGTGAGGACCGGAGGAGCAATCAGCCCCAGCATTTT. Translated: CASSEDRRSNQPQHF.

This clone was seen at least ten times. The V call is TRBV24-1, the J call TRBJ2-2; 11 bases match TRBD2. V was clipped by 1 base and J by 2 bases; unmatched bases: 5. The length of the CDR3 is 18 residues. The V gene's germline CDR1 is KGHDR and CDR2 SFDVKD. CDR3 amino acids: CATSDFSGTSGNTGELFF. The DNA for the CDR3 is TGTGCCACCAGTGATTTTTCCGGGACTAGCGGTAACACCGGGGAGCTGTTTTTT.

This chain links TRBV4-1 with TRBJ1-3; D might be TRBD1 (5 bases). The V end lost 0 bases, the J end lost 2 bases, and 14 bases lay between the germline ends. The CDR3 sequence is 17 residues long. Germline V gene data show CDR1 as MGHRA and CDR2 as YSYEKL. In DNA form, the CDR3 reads TGCGCCAGCAGCCAAGATGGCGGGGGTCGACCTGGAAACACCATATATTTT. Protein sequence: CASSQDGGGRPGNTIYF.

The CDR3 nucleotides read TGTGCCAGCAGTGAAGCGCAACTAGTTTACAATGAGCAGTTCTTC. Translation: CASSEAQLVYNEQFF. This chain uses TRBV2 with TRBJ2-1, with D perhaps TRBD2 (5 bases). Germline CDR1 is SNHLY and CDR2 is FYNNEI. The CDR3 runs 15 residues. The V gene lost 0 bases and the J gene lost 4 bases, with 10 bases spanning the gap. Full variable domain (rest looked up from reference TRBV2 and TRBJ2-1): EPEVTQTPSHQVTQMGQEVILRCVPISNHLYFYWYRQILGQKVEFLVSFYNNEISEKSEIFDDQFSVERPDGSNFTLKIRSTKLEDSAMYFCASSEAQLVYNEQFFGPGTRLTVL.

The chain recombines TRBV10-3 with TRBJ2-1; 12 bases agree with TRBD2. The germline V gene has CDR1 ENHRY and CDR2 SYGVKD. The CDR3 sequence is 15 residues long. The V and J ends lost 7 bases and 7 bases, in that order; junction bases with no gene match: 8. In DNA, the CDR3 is TGTGCCATCACTGCTAGCGGGGGGGCAGGGAATGAGCAGTTCTTC. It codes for CAITASGGAGNEQFF.

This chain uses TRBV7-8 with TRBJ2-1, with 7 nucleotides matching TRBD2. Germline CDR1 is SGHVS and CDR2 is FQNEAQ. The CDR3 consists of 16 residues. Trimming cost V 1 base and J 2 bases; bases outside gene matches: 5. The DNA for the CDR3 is TGTGCCAGCAGCTTAGATGGCGGGAGTACCTACAATGAGCAGTTCTTC. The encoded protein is CASSLDGGSTYNEQFF.

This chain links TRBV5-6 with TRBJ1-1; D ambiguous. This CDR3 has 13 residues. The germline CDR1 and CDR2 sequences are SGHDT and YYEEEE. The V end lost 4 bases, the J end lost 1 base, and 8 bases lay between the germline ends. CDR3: CASSTTKNTEAFF. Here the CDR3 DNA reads TGTGCCAGCAGCACGACAAAGAACACTGAAGCTTTCTTT.

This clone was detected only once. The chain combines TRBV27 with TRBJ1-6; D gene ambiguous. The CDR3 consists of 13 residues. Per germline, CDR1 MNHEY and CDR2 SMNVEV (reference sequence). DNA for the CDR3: TGTGCTAAAGCACCGAGTGCGCGGTCACCCCTCCACTTT. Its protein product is CAKAPSARSPLHF.

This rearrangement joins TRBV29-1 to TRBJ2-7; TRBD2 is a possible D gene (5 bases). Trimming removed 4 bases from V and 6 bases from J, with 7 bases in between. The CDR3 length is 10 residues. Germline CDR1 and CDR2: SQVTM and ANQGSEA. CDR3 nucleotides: TGCAGCGTTGGGGGAGCCGAGCAGTACTTC. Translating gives CSVGGAEQYF.